This TCR beta chain is drawn from a study of cytomegalovirus exposure and HLA in healthy donors listed by TCRdb under 2017. For the wider study: An earlier analysis of several hundred of the donors reported over 250 Gb of sequence data and about 120 million unique TCR beta sequences obtained from around 180 million T cells. An early release covering about 600 HLA-typed donors comprised 300 to 350 gigabases of sequencing data and around 85 million unique TCR sequences. Of the roughly 410 genotyped donors, 80% to 90% were placed in the genetic ancestry cluster associated with self-reported Caucasian donors. The study was designed to test whether signatures of past pathogen exposure could be identified by cataloging public T cell receptors. Using immunosequencing, the study profiled T cell repertoires from 666 subjects and related those repertoires to cytomegalovirus serostatus. In addition to the first cohort of roughly 700 subjects, a separate validation cohort of 120 different subjects was used. To predict cytomegalovirus infection status, the study brought together high-throughput TCR immunosequencing, statistical association of individual TCRs with disease status, and machine learning. In a later analysis, previously published TCR beta repertoires from 550 to 750 donors were re-analyzed and high-resolution HLA genotyping was added so that TCR occurrence patterns could be studied. The later analysis used no new phenotypic data to find candidate immune exposures, relying instead on TCR beta sequences and their occurrence across donors. An earlier analysis of around 580 of the donors used high-throughput TCR beta sequencing to judge whether each TCR beta V gene segment behaved as functional or pseudogenic. Donor age, sex, ethnicity and CMV serostatus were compiled alongside the repertoire data. A later genetic analysis took genome-wide SNP genotypes for about 65% of the roughly 670 donors and used that subset as a discovery cohort. All discovery cohort repertoires had been generated using a single sequencing platform. Class I and class II HLA loci were covered by the typing at four-digit resolution. Typing coverage varied by locus: roughly 629-640 donors for A, B, C, DRB1 and DQB1; approximately 500 for DQA1; around 570 for DPA1; 450 to 480 for DPB1. Roughly 5 DR-DQ haplotypes were treated as single units for association and clustering because of strong linkage in the cohort. Across 398 genotyped donors of the cohort, an average of about 240,000 unique TCR beta nucleotide sequences per donor were sequenced, and roughly a sixth of those sequences were non-productive. Points the paper makes about the study in general: A cluster of highly shared sequence variants was judged likely to be a technical artifact of the sequencing pipeline. A later analysis found that most CMV-associated TCR beta chains appeared HLA-restricted, with HLA associations seemingly driven largely by CMV exposure. Correlated functional status among segregating V segments might reflect linkage disequilibrium, but an unknown experimental factor could not be ruled out. For the cohort, immune exposure information was limited to CMV serostatus. A further reported finding was that TCR beta sequences accurately predicted the HLA-A and HLA-B alleles for most subjects in the first cohort. Only TCR beta chains were sequenced in this cohort, and the absence of alpha or paired-chain data limited detectable features. A later analysis associated 17,000 or so TCR beta sequences with specific HLA alleles at a false discovery rate of 0.05. In a later analysis, TCR association rates were found to vary across HLA loci, with the most associated TCRs seen for DRB1 alleles and the fewest for HLA-C alleles. The authors suggested that the approach could potentially be extended to other disease states and immunological phenotypes. Three of the identified cytomegalovirus-associated TCR beta chains were confirmed in vitro to be specific for cytomegalovirus antigens. An earlier analysis of several hundred of the donors showed that most TCR beta V segments appeared in productive rearrangements either about 87% or about 30% of the time, which broadly matched IMGT annotations. According to a later analysis, parvovirus B19, influenza, CMV and Epstein-Barr virus appeared linked to several top co-occurrence clusters. Most TCR sequences were observed very rarely across donors, whereas some public TCRs were present in many individuals. HLA typing was unavailable for some donors at each locus, so association tests used only the typed subset. The study gave a list of roughly 150 TCR beta chains associated with cytomegalovirus. In a later genetic analysis, a missense DCLRE1C variant was associated with V-gene and J-gene trimming of TCR beta chains, and the association was replicated in an independent cohort. A later analysis found that HLA-associated TCR beta chains were more clonally expanded and had lower generation probabilities than equally common non-associated chains. The classifier was reported to diagnose cytomegalovirus status with high specificity and sensitivity in both the original and validation cohorts. Because the 87-base-pair reads could not distinguish some IMGT-functional V segments, including TRBV6-2 and TRBV6-3, those segments were excluded. Because counts were too low, about 18 rarely observed V segments, including chromosome 9 orphons, were left out of the earlier analysis of 587 of the donors. Compared with the approximately 720-donor mean, donors in an Asian-associated ancestry cluster had fewer N-insertions in productive TCRs, according to a later genetic analysis. The presence/absence analyses assumed that sequencing depth was roughly uniform across donors, and that assumption may not be true. Strong co-occurrence of HLA alleles, especially DR and DQ, made assigning TCR associations to individual alleles difficult.

V loses 1 base at its end and J loses 7 bases; junction bases beyond the gene matches: 6. CDR1 and CDR2 were assigned from the germline V gene as SGHVS and FQNEAQ. The CDR3 sequence holds 16 residues, the cysteine and phenylalanine included. Only the CDR3 part of the read is kept: 48 bases, read in frame from the first base. Library creation used the immunoSEQ multiplex PCR assay. For the multiplex PCR, a mixture combining 60 forward primers for TCR Vbeta segments and 13 reverse primers for TCR Jbeta segments was used. A multiplex PCR assay on genomic DNA amplified the CDR3 region of rearranged TCR beta genes. On the Illumina HiSeq System, the amplified TCR beta libraries were sequenced as 87-base-pair reads. In the original analysis: In a later analysis, 70 million to 95 million unique TCR beta chains were counted across the 500 to 850 repertoires, and roughly 11 million of these chains were shared by at least two donors. To remove PCR and sequencing errors, raw reads were error-corrected and collapsed into unique sequences using a nearest-neighbor algorithm that merged closely related sequences. CDR3 sequences were aligned to IMGT reference sequences to assign V, D and J gene segments. Each retained sequence needed at least a six-nucleotide match to both a V gene segment and a J gene segment. A rearrangement counted as productive if the CDR3 had no stop codons and remained in frame with V and J, and every other rearrangement counted as non-productive. CDR3 was defined by IMGT convention, running from the second conserved V-encoded cysteine to the conserved J-encoded phenylalanine. The earlier analysis of 587 of the donors excluded sequences that lacked an unambiguous match to a single V gene segment. An earlier analysis of around 600 of the donors classified V segments as functional when productive rearrangements were above 56.7% and as segregating when the standard deviation between donors was above 5%. A statistical classification framework was built for diagnosing cytomegalovirus status from the catalog of TCR beta chain sequences. A later analysis assigned V and J genes by comparing TCR nucleotide sequences with IMGT/GENE-DB human TR gene sequences. A later analysis assigned CDR3 sequences and most-parsimonious VDJ recombination scenarios with the TCRdist pipeline. In a later analysis, each TCR beta chain was defined by its CDR3 amino acid sequence together with its V-gene family, and reads without a unique V-gene family were excluded. A later analysis removed 592 highly shared, low-generation-probability nucleotide sequences to deal with suspected cross-contamination and a sequencing artifact. In a later analysis, a clonal expansion index for each public chain was calculated from normalized within-repertoire ranks of inferred template counts. In a later analysis, generation probabilities were computed using a VDJ recombination model fitted to out-of-frame rearrangements, and the results were checked against IGoR. In a later analysis, hypergeometric tests were used to score TCR-TCR, TCR-HLA and TCR-CMV co-occurrence, with a repertoire-size bias correction applied to TCR pairs. False discovery rates were estimated in a later analysis by permuting HLA or CMV assignments 20 times. In a later analysis, co-occurring TCRs were grouped with DBSCAN, and TCRdist sequence similarity was added when clustering was performed within HLA-allele-positive subsets. Repertoires with fewer than 30,000 or more than 120,000 public chains, plus five repertoires with anomalous nucleotide sharing, were excluded from co-occurrence clustering. This immuneACCESS table, as held by TCRdb, lists in-frame sequences with V and J called but not all clones. Of the missing ones, under half trace to an unresolved V gene in checked studies; the others have no known cause. V, J and clone size are those of that table, while D and trimming were read from the DNA. This sample holds 95,000 to 120,000 clones; 82% were observed only once. Just under 2.5% of the sample comes from the top ten.

This clone was picked up a small number of times. Its antigen specificity is not known. Base quality data are lacking; no much larger clone is found one base away. The cohort was made up of 666 healthy bone marrow donors. All cohort members were sampled while nominally healthy, although unrecorded immune exposures were likely present. The donor tested CMV seronegative, placing the donor among the 350 or so seronegative members of the cohort. Each donor provided a peripheral blood sample, and peripheral blood mononuclear cells were used for TCR beta sequencing. Genomic DNA was extracted from the blood cell samples with the Qiagen DNeasy Blood Extraction Kit.

Input material: PBMCs. This sequence originates from a woman under 30 in good health and CMV-seronegative. The chain links TRBV7-8 with TRBJ2-1, and 11 junction bases match TRBD2. At the DNA level, the sequence is TGTGCCAGCAGCTTAGTTAGCGGGAGGGCCATTAATGAGCAGTTCTTC. Translated, this is CASSLVSGRAINEQFF.